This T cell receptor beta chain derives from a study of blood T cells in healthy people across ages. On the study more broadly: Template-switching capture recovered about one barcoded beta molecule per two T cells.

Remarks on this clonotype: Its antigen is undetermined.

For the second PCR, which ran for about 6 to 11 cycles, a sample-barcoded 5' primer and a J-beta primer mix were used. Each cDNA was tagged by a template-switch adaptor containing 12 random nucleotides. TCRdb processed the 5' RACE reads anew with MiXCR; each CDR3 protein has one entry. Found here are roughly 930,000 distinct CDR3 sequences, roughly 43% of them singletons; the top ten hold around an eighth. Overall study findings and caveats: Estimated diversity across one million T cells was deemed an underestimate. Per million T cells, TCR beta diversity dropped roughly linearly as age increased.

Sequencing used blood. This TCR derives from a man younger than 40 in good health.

The CDR3 protein is CASILDRAVSGYTF. DNA of the CDR3: TGTGCCAGCATCTTGGACAGGGCTGTGAGTGGCTACACCTTC. The chain joins TRBV6-1 to TRBJ1-2; 8 bases are a match to TRBD1. CDR1 and CDR2 from the germline V gene are MNHNS and SASEGT. The J segment lost 7 bases and the V segment lost 7 bases, leaving 11 bases of the junction unmatched. The CDR3 is made up of 14 amino acids.